This T cell receptor (beta chain) was captured in a study of PD-1 blockade in classical Hodgkin lymphoma. Overall study: Patients in the cohort were put on intravenous nivolumab, 3 mg/kg every 2 weeks.

As concerns this clone: The antigen remains unidentified.

Trimming cost V 4 bases and J 5 bases; bases outside gene matches: 6. Germline assignment: CDR1 SGDLS and CDR2 YYNGEE. The CDR3 is 15 residues long. Every patient experienced relapse after autologous stem cell transplantation, and brentuximab vedotin exposure varied. The patients, who had relapsed/refractory classical Hodgkin lymphoma, achieved best responses of complete response, partial response or progressive disease. Produced via immunoSEQ multiplex PCR; TCRdb's table is partial and in-frame only. The sample shows approximately 41,000 clones, 85% to 90% of them seen only once. Study findings and constraints: Relative to healthy donors, newly diagnosed patients reportedly had lower baseline TCR diversity, which was reported as lower still in relapsed/refractory patients. Prior to therapy, complete responders displayed diversity much like that of newly diagnosed patients.

This chain joins TRBV9 and TRBJ1-4; 9 nucleotides agree with TRBD1. This TCR derives from a human donor with classical Hodgkin lymphoma. The source material was peripheral blood mononuclear cells (PBMCs), sampled before the second cycle of nivolumab. This CDR3 reads CASSTQTGGNEKLFF. The CDR3, as DNA: TGTGCCAGCAGCACCCAGACAGGGGGGAATGAAAAACTGTTTTTT.